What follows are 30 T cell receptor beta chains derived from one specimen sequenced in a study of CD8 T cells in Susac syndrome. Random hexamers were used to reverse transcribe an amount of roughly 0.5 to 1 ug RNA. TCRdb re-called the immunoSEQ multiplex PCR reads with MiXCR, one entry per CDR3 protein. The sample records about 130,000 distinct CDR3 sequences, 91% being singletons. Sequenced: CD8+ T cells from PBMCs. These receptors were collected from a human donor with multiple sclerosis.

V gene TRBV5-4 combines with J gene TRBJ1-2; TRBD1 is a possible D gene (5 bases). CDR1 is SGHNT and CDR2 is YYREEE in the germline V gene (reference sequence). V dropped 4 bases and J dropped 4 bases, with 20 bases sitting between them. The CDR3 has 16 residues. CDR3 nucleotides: TGTGCCAGCAGCCCAGAAGGGGCGGGATCTGCCTATGGCTACACCTTC. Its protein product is CASSPEGAGSAYGYTF.

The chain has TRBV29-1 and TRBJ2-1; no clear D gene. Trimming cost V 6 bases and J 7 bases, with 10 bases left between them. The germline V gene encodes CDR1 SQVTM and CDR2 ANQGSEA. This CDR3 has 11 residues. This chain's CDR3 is CSVRVRNEQFF. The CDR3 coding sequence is TGCAGCGTCCGAGTCCGGAATGAGCAGTTCTTC.

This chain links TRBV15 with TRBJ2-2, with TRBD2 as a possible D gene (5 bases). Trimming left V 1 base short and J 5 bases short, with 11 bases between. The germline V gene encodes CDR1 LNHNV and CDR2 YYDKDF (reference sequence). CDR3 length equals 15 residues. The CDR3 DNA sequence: TGTGCCACCAGCAGAGTTCTGGACTGGACCGGGGAGCTGTTTTTT. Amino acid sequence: CATSRVLDWTGELFF.

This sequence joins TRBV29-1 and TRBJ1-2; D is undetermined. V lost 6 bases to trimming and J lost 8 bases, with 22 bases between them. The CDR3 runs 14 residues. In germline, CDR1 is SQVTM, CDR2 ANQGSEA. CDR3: CSVDLTWANEGYTF. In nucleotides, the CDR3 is TGCAGCGTGGACCTAACTTGGGCCAACGAGGGCTACACCTTC.

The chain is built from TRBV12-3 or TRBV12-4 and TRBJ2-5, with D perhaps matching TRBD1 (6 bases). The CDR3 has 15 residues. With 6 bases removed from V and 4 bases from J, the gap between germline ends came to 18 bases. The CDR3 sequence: CASSPGTTNPETQYF. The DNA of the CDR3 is TGTGCCAGCAGCCCCGGGACAACCAACCCAGAGACCCAGTACTTC.

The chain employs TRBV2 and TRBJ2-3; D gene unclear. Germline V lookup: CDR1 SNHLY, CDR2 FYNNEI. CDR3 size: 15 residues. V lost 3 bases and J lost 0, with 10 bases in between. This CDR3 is CASSEPDPSTDTQYF. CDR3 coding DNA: TGTGCCAGCAGTGAGCCCGATCCTAGCACAGATACGCAGTATTTT.

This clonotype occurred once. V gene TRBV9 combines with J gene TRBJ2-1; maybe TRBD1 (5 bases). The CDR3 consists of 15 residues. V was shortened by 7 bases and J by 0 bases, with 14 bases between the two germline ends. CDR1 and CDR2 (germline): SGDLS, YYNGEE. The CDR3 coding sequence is TGTGCCAGCGGCCCAGGGTTGAGCTCCTACAATGAGCAGTTCTTC. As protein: CASGPGLSSYNEQFF.

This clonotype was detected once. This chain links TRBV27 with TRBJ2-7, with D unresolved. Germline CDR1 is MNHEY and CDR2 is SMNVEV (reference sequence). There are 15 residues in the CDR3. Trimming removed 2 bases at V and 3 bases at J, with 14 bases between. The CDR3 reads CASSLGPPHLYEQYF. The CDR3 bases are TGTGCCAGCAGTTTAGGTCCTCCCCACCTCTACGAGCAGTACTTC.

As DNA, the CDR3 is TGTGCCAGCAGCTTTCTCGAGCGGGAGCGGTTGGAGACCCAGTACTTC. It yields the protein CASSFLERERLETQYF. The chain is built from TRBV5-6 and TRBJ2-5; 8 bases fit TRBD2. The germline CDR1 and CDR2 sequences are SGHDT and YYEEEE. With V trimmed by 2 bases and J by 5 bases, 11 bases remained unmatched. This CDR3 is built from 16 residues.

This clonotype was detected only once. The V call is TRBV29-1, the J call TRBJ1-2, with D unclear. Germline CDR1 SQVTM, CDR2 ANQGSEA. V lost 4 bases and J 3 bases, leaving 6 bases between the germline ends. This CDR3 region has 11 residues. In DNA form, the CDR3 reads TGCAGCGTTGTACAAGACTATGGCTACACCTTC. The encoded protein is CSVVQDYGYTF.

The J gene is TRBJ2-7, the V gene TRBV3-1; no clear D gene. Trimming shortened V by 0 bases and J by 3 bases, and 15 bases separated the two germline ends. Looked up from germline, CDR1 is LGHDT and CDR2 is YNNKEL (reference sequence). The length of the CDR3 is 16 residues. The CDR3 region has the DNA TGTGCCAGCAGCCAAGATAACGGTGTTCTTTTCTACGAGCAGTACTTC. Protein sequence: CASSQDNGVLFYEQYF.

The CDR3 reads CASSVTGTSLGEQYF. CDR3 sequence (DNA): TGTGCCAGTAGTGTAACCGGGACTTCTCTTGGCGAGCAGTACTTC. V gene TRBV19 combines with J gene TRBJ2-7; the D gene is possibly TRBD2 (6 bases). Trimming shortened V by 5 bases and J by 6 bases, and 20 bases separated the two germline ends. From germline, CDR1 is LNHDA and CDR2 SQIVND (reference sequence). This CDR3 contains 15 residues.

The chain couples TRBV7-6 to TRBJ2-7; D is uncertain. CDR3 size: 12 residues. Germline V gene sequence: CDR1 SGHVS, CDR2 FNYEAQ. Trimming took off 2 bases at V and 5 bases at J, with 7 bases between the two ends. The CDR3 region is CASSLYLDEQYF. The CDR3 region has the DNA TGTGCCAGCAGCTTATATCTCGACGAGCAGTACTTC.

CDR3 nucleotide sequence: TGTGCCAGCAGCGAGGGCCACCGGGGCACTGAAGCTTTCTTT. It translates to CASSEGHRGTEAFF. The chain joins TRBV9 to TRBJ1-1; the D is unclear. Germline values: CDR1 SGDLS, CDR2 YYNGEE. V gave up 3 bases and J gave up 4 bases, with 13 bases separating them. CDR3 length equals 14 residues.

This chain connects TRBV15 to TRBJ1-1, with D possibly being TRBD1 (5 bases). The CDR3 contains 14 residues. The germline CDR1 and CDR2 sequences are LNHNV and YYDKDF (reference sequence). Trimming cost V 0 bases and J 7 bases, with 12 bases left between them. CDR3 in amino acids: CATSRERGTYEAFF. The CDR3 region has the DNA TGTGCCACCAGCAGAGAAAGGGGAACGTATGAAGCTTTCTTT. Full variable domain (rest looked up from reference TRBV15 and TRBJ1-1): DAMVIQNPRYQVTQFGKPVTLSCSQTLNHNVMYWYQQKSSQAPKLLFHYYDKDFNNEADTPDNFQSRRPNTSFCFLDIRSPGLGDTAMYLCATSRERGTYEAFFGQGTRLTVV.

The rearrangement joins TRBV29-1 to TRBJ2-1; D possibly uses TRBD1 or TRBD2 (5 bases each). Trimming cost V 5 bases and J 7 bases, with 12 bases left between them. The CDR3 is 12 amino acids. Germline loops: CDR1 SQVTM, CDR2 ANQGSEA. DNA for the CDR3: TGCAGCGTTTTAGGCAGGGAGAATGAGCAGTTCTTC. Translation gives CSVLGRENEQFF.

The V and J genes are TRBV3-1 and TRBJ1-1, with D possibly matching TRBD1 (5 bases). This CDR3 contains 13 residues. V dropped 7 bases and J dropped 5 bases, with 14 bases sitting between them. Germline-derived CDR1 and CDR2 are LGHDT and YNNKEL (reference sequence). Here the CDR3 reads CASIAQGVTEAFF. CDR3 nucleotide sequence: TGTGCCAGCATCGCGCAGGGTGTAACTGAAGCTTTCTTT.

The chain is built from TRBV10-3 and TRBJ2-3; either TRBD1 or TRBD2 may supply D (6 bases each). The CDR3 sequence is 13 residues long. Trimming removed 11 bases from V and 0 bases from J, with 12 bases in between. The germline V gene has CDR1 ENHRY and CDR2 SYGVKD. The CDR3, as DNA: TGTGCCGTTCGGGGGCTTAGCACAGATACGCAGTATTTT. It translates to CAVRGLSTDTQYF.

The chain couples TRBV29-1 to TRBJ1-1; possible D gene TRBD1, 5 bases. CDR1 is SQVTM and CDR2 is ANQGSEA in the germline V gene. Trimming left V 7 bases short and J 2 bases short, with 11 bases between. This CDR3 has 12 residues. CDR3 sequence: CSGGGGNTEAFF. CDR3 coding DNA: TGCAGCGGCGGGGGGGGAAACACTGAAGCTTTCTTT.

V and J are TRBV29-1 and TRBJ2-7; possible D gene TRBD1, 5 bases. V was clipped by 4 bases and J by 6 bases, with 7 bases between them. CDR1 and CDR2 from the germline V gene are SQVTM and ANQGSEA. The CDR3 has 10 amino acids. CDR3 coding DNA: TGCAGCGTTGTTAGGGGCGAGCAGTACTTC. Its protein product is CSVVRGEQYF.

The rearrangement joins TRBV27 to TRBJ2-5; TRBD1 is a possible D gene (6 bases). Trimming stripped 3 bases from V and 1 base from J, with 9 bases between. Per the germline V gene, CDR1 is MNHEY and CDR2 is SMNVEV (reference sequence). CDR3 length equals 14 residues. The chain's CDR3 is CASSFLGAQETQYF. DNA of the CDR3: TGTGCCAGCAGTTTCTTGGGGGCCCAAGAGACCCAGTACTTC.

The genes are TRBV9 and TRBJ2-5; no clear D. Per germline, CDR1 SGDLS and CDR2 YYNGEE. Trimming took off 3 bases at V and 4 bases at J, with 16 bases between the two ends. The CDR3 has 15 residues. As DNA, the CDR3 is TGTGCCAGCAGCGGCGCTTCTGTGGGTGGAGAGACCCAGTACTTC. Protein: CASSGASVGGETQYF. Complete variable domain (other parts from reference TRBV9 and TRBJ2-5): DSGVTQTPKHLITATGQRVTLRCSPRSGDLSVYWYQQSLDQGLQFLIQYYNGEERAKGNILERFSAQQFPDLHSELNLSSLELGDSALYFCASSGASVGGETQYFGPGTRLLVL.

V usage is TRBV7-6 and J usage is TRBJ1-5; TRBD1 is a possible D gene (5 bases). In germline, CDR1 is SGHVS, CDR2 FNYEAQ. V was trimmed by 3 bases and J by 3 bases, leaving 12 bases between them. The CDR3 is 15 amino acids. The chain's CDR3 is CASSLGRQPNQPQHF. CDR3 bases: TGTGCCAGCAGCTTGGGCCGACAGCCCAATCAGCCCCAGCATTTT.

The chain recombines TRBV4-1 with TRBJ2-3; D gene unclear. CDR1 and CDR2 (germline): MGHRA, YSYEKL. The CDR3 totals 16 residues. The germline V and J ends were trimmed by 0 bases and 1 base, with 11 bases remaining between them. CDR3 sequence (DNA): TGCGCCAGCAGCCAAGATGAGCACCAGCGCACAGATACGCAGTATTTT. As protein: CASSQDEHQRTDTQYF.

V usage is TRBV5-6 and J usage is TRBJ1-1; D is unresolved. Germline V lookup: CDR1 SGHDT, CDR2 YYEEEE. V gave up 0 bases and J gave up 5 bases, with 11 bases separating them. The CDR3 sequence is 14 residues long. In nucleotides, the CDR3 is TGTGCCAGCAGCTTGGAGTTCGGGTTTACTGAAGCTTTCTTT. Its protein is CASSLEFGFTEAFF. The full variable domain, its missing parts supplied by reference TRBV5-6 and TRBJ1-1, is DAGVTQSPTHLIKTRGQQVTLRCSPKSGHDTVSWYQQALGQGPQFIFQYYEEEERQRGNFPDRFSGHQFPNYSSELNVNALLLGDSALYLCASSLEFGFTEAFFGQGTRLTVV.

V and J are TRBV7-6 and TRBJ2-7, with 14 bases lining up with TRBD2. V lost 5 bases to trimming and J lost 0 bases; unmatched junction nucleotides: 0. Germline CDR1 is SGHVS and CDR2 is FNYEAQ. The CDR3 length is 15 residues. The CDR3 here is CASSGTSGGSYEQYF. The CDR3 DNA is TGTGCCAGCAGCGGGACTAGCGGGGGCTCCTACGAGCAGTACTTC.

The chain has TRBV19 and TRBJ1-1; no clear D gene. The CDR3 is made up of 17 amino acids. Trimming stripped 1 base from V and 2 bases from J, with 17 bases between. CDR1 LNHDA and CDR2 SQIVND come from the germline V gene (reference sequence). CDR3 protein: CASSIVEGLLSNTEAFF. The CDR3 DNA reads TGTGCCAGTAGTATAGTGGAGGGCCTTCTTTCTAACACTGAAGCTTTCTTT.

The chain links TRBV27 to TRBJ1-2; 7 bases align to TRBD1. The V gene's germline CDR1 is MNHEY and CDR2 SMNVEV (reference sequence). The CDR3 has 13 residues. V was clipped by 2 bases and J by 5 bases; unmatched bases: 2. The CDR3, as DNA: TGTGCCAGCAGTTTAAACAGGGGATATGGCTACACCTTC. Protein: CASSLNRGYGYTF.

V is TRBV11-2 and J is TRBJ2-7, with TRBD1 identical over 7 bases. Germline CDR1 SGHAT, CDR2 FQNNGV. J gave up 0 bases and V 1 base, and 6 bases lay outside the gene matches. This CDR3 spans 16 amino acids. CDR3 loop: CASSLAGGALSYEQYF. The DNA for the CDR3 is TGTGCCAGCAGCTTAGCAGGGGGAGCCCTCTCCTACGAGCAGTACTTC.

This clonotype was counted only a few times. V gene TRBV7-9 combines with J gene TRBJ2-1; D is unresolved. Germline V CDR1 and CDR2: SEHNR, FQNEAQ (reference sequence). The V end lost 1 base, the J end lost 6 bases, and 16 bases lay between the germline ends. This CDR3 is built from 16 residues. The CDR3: CASSLESWGTLNEQFF. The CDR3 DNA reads TGTGCCAGCAGCTTAGAGTCGTGGGGAACTCTCAATGAGCAGTTCTTC.